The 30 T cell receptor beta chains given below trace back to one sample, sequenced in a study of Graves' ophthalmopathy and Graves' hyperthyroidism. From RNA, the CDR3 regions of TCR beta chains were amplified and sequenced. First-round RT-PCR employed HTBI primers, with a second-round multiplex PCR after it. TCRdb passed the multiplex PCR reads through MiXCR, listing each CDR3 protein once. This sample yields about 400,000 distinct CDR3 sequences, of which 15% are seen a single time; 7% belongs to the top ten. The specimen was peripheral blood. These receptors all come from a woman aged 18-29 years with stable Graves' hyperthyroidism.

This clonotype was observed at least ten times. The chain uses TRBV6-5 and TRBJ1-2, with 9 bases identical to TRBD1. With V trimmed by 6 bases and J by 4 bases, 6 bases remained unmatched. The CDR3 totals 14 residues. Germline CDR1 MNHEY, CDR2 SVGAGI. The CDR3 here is CASSTGTGLYGYTF. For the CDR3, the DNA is TGTGCCAGCAGCACCGGGACAGGGCTCTATGGCTACACCTTC.

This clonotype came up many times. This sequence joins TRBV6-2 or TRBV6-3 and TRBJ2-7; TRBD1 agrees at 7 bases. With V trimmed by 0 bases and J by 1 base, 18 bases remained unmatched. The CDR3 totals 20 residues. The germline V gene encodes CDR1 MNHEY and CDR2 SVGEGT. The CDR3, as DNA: TGTGCCAGCAGTTACTCGAGCCCCGGGACAGTGAAAAAGTCATCCTACGAGCAGTACTTC. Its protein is CASSYSSPGTVKKSSYEQYF.

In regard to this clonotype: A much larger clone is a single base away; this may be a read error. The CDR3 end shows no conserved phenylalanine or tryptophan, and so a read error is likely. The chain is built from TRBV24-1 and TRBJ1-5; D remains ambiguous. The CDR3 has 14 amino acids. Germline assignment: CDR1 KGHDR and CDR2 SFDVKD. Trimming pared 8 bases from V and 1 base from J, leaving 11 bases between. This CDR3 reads CATKAAGSNQPQHL. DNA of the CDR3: TGTGCCACCAAAGCGGCGGGGAGCAATCAGCCCCAGCATTTG.

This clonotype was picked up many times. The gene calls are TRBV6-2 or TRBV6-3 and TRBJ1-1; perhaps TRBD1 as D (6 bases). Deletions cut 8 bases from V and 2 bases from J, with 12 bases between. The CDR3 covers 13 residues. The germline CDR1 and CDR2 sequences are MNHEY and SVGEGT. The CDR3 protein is CASGWTVNTEAFF. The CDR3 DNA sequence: TGTGCCAGCGGATGGACAGTTAACACTGAAGCTTTCTTT.

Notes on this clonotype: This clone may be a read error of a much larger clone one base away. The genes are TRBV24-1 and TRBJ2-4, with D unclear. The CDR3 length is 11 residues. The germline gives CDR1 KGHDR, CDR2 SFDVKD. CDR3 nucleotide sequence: TGTGCCACCAGTGACTATAACAGTCAGTACTTC. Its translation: CATSDYNSQYF.

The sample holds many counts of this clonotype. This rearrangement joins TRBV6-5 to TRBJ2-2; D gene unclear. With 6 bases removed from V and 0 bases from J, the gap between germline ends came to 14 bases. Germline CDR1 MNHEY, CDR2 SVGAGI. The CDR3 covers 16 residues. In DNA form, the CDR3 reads TGTGCCAGCAGCTTATTTGGGAACGCGAACACCGGGGAGCTGTTTTTT. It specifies CASSLFGNANTGELFF.

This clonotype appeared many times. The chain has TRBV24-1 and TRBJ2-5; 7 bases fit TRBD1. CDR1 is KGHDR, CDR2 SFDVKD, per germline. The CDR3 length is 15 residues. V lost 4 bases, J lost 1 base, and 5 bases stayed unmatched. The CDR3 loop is CATSERTGLQETQYF. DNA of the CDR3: TGTGCCACCAGTGAGCGGACAGGTCTCCAAGAGACCCAGTACTTC.

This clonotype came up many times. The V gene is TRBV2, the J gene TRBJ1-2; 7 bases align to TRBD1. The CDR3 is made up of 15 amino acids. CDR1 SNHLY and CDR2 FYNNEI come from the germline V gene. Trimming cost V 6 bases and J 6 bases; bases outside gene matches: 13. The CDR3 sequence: CASRLGQASRDGYTF. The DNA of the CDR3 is TGTGCCAGCAGGTTAGGACAGGCCTCTCGGGATGGCTACACCTTC.

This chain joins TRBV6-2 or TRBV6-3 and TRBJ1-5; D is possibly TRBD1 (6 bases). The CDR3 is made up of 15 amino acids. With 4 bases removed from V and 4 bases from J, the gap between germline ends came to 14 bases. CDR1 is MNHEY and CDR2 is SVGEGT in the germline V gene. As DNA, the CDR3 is TGTGCCAGCAGTTTCCCGGGGGCAGGTAATCAGCCCCAGCATTTT. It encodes CASSFPGAGNQPQHF.

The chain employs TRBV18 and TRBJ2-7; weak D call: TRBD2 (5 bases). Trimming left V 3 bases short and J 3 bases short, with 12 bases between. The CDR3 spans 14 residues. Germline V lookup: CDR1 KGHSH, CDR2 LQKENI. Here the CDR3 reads CASSPQGLGYEQYF. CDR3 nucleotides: TGTGCCAGCTCACCTCAAGGACTCGGCTACGAGCAGTACTTC. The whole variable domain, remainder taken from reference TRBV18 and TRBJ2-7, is NAGVMQNPRHLVRRRGQEARLRCSPMKGHSHVYWYRQLPEEGLKFMVYLQKENIIDESGMPKERFSAEFPKEGPSILRIQQVVRGDSAAYFCASSPQGLGYEQYFGPGTRLTVT.

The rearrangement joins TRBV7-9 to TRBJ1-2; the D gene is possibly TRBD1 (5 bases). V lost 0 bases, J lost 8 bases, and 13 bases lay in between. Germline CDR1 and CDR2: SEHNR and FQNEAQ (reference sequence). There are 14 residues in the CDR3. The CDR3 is CASSLAITGDGYTF. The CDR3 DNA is TGTGCCAGCAGCTTAGCGATCACTGGGGACGGCTACACCTTC.

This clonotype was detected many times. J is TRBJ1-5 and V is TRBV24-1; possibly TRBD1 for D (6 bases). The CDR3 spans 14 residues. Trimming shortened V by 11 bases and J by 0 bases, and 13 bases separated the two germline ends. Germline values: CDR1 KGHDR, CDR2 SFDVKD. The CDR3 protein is CANKQGSSNQPQHF. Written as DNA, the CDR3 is TGTGCCAATAAACAGGGATCTAGCAATCAGCCCCAGCATTTT.

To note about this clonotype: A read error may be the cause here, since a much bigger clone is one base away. The CDR3 reads CTSSPDSFTYEQYF. The CDR3 nucleotides are TGTACCAGCAGTCCGGACAGCTTCACCTACGAGCAGTACTTC. The gene calls are TRBV6-1 and TRBJ2-7; D is possibly TRBD1 (6 bases). CDR3 length: 14 amino acids. Germline V gene data show CDR1 as MNHNS and CDR2 as SASEGT.

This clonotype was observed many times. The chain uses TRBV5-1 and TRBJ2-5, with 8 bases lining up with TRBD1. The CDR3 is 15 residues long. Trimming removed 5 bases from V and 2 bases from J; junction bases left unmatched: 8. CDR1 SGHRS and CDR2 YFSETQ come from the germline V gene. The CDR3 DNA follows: TGCGCCAGCAGTCCCACAGGGGGACCTCAAGAGACCCAGTACTTC. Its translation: CASSPTGGPQETQYF.

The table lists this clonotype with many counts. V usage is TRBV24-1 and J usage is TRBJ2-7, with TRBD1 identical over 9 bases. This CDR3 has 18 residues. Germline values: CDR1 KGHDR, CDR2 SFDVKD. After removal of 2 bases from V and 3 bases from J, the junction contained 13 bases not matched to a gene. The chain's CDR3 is CATSDSRSGTGSLYEQYF. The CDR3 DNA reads TGTGCCACCAGTGATTCCCGCTCGGGGACAGGGAGTCTCTACGAGCAGTACTTC.

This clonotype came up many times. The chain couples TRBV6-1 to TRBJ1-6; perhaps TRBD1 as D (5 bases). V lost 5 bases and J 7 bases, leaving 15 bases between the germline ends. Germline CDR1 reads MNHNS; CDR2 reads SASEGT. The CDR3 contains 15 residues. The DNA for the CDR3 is TGTGCCAGCAGTACAGAACGGGACTGGAATTCACCCCTCCACTTT. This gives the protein CASSTERDWNSPLHF.

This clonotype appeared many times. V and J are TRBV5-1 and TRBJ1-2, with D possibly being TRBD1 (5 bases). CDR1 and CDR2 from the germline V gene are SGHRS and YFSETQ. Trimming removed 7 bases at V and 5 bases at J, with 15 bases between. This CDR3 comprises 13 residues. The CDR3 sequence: CASSAAGLYGYTF. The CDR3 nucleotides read TGCGCCAGCTCCGCGGCGGGGCTTTATGGCTACACCTTC.

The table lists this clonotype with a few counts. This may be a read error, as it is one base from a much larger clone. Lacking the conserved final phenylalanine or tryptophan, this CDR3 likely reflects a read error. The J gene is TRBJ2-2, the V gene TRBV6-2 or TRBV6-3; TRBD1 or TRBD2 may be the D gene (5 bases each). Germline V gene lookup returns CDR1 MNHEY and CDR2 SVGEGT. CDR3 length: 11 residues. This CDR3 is CASSSRGVLFL. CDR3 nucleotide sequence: TGTGCCAGCAGTTCGAGAGGGGTGCTGTTTTTG.

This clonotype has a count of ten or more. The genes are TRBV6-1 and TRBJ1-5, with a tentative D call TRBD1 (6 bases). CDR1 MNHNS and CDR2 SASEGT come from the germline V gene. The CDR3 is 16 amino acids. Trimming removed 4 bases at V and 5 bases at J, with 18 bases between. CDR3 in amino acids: CASSAQKLGGDQPQHF. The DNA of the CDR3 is TGTGCCAGCAGTGCCCAGAAATTAGGGGGGGATCAGCCCCAGCATTTT.

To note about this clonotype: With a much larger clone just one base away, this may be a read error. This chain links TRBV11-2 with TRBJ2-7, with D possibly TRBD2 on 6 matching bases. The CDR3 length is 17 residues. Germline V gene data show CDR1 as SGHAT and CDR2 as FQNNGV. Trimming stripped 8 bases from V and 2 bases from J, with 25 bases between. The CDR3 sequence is CASGLSLGGTGTYEQYF. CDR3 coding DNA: TGTGCCAGCGGCCTATCCCTGGGCGGGACTGGAACCTACGAGCAGTACTTC.

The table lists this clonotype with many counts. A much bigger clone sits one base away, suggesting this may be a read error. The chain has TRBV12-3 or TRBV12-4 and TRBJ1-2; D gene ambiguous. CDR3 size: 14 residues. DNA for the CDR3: TGTGCCGGCAGGCACCCCGGCGAACACTATGGCTACACCTTC. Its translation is CAGRHPGEHYGYTF.

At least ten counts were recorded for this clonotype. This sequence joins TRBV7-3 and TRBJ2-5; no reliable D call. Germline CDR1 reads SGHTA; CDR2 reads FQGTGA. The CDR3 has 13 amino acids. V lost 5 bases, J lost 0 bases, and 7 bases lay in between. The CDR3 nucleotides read TGTGCCAGCAGCCCATTCAACCAAGAGACCCAGTACTTC. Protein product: CASSPFNQETQYF.

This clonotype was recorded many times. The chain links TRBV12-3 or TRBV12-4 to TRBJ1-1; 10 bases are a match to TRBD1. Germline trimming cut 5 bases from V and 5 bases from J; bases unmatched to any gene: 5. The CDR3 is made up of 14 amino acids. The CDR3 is CASSRRDRGTEAFF. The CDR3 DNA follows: TGTGCCAGCAGTCGCCGGGACAGGGGTACTGAAGCTTTCTTT.

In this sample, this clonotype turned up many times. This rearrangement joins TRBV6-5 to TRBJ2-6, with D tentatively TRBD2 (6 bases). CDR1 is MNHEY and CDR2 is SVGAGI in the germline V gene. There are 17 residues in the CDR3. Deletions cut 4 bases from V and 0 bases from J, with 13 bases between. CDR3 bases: TGTGCCAGCAGTTCCCAGACTAGTCTCTCTGGGGCCAACGTCCTGACTTTC. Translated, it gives CASSSQTSLSGANVLTF.

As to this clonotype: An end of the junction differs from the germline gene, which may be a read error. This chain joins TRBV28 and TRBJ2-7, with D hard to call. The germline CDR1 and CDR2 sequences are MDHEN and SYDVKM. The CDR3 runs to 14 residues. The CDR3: CASSLTRYSYEQYF. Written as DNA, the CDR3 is TGTGCTAGCAGTTTGACCAGGTATTCCTACGAGCAGTACTTC.

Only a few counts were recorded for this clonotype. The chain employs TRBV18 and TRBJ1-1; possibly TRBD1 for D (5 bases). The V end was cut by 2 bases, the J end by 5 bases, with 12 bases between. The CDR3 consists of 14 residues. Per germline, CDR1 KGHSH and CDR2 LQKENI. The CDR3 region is CASSPKVGGTEAFF. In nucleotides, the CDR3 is TGTGCCAGCTCACCAAAAGTGGGGGGGACTGAAGCTTTCTTT.

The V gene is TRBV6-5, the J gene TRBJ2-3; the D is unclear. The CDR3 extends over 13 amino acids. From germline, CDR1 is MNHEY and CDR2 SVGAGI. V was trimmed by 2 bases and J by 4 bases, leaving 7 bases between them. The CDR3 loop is CASSYVPPDTQYF. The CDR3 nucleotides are TGTGCCAGCAGTTACGTTCCCCCAGATACGCAGTATTTT.

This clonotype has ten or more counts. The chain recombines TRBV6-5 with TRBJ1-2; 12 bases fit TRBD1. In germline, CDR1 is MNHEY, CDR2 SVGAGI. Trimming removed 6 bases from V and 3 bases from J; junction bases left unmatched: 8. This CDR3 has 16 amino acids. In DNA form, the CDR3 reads TGTGCCAGCAGCTCCCGGGACAGGGGGCCATACTATGGCTACACCTTC. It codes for CASSSRDRGPYYGYTF.

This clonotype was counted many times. CDR3: CSVEGGIGEETYGYTF. The CDR3 DNA reads TGCAGCGTTGAAGGGGGGATAGGGGAGGAAACCTATGGCTACACCTTC. The V gene is TRBV29-1, the J gene TRBJ1-2; D is perhaps TRBD1 (5 bases). Germline CDR1 SQVTM, CDR2 ANQGSEA. The CDR3 consists of 16 residues. V was clipped by 1 base and J by 4 bases, with 19 bases between them.

Written as DNA, the CDR3 is TGTGCCAGCAGTCTCAAGCACAGGGTAGGCAATCAGCCCCAGCATTTT. Its protein product is CASSLKHRVGNQPQHF. The rearrangement links TRBV27 to TRBJ1-5; D is possibly TRBD1 (6 bases). CDR1 and CDR2 (germline): MNHEY, SMNVEV (reference sequence). The CDR3 covers 16 residues. With 5 bases removed from V and 2 bases from J, the gap between germline ends came to 16 bases.